A single TCR beta chain is shown here with its context. Its cognate antigen has yet to be identified. No much larger clone exists at a distance of one base, and base qualities are not known. The data originate from a study of regulatory T cells in long-lasting Graves disease (dated by TCRdb to the early 2020s). Concerning the study at large: Antithyroid drugs had been taken for less than 3 months by newly diagnosed Graves' disease patients. This study used TCR sequencing and RNA sequencing of peripheral blood to compare persistent Graves' disease patients against newly diagnosed Graves' disease patients. The study was conducted in China and was registered as a clinical trial. A total of 35 or so samples were covered by TCR sequencing, comprising approximately 13 persistent and 20 newly diagnosed Graves' disease patients. Study-wide conclusions, independent of this receptor: Preferential use of TRBV28, TRBJ1-2 and TRBJ2-5 was observed in persistent disease, whereas TRBV20-1 and TRBJ2-1 were favored in newly diagnosed disease. Peripheral blood alone was examined, since thyroid tissue, which constituted the primary lesion, could not be accessed. The small sample size was acknowledged by the authors as a limitation that may reduce accuracy. Sequencing and analysis were restricted to the TCR beta chain. Persistent patients shared more public clonotypes among themselves (around 2,800) than newly diagnosed patients did (about 900). Compared with newly diagnosed patients, persistent Graves' disease patients had lower TCR Shannon entropy and fewer highly expanded clones, which suggests clonal expansion.

The time point label here, explained by the study, means: newly diagnosed GD, antithyroid drugs for less than 3 months. For both TCR sequencing and RNA sequencing, RNA was extracted from PBMCs in TRIzol. The diagnosis of Graves' disease followed American Thyroid Association guidelines. Patients were recruited from an endocrinology department in Xi'an, China. From each patient, approximately 10 milliliters of peripheral blood was collected into an EDTA anticoagulant tube. Ficoll Paque Plus density gradient separation was used to isolate PBMCs, and no additional T cell sorting was done. An Agilent 2100 Bioanalyzer and agarose gel were used to check RNA quality, while a NanoDrop 2000 measured RNA concentration. The CDR3 sequence holds 14 residues, the cysteine and phenylalanine included. Only the CDR3 DNA stays, 42 bases, in frame from base 1. V is shortened by 5 bases, J by 8 bases, and the region joining them spans 18 bases. CDR1 and CDR2 were assigned from the germline V gene as SGHTA and FQGNSA.

Libraries were built with multiplex PCR. Sequencing instrument: Illumina HiSeq 4000. iRepertoire HTBI primers and Arm-PCR amplification of CDR3 regions were used to construct TCR beta libraries. Gel purification was performed on PCR products prior to sequencing. The authors' pipeline ran thus. Across samples, some 62 TRBV and 13 to 15 TRBJ segments were identified and used for gene usage analysis of CDR3 amino acid clonotypes. COPE and FqMerger were used to merge the filtered high-quality paired reads into contigs. BLAST was used to align contigs to IMGT TRBV, TRBD and TRBJ reference genes, and CDR3 was defined according to IMGT. Highly expanded clones were defined as clonotypes with a frequency above 0.1%. Repertoire diversity was measured by Shannon entropy, and V-J evenness by the Gini coefficient. A clonotype was considered public if more than one individual shared it. TCRdb reanalyzed the raw reads on its own, using fastp at Q25 for trimming and MiXCR for clone calling, and kept in-frame beta chains. Each entry merges the rows of one CDR3 protein and shows their most common DNA and genes. The authors' filters were not applied to this entry. Present in this sample are a few hundred thousand distinct CDR3 sequences, approximately 10% of which were seen just once. The ten largest account for approximately 19% of the sample.

The sample was also linked to a second study, of T cells in Graves' hyperthyroidism and ophthalmopathy. As described in the second report: A patient counted as having stable Graves' hyperthyroidism if no progression to ophthalmopathy occurred over 18 months of follow-up. The hyperthyroidism patients were between 18 and 65 years old and newly diagnosed, with a disease duration of less than 2 months. Exclusion was applied to patients with uncontrolled infections, other autoimmune diseases, pregnancy or lactation. Diagnoses were based on clinical symptoms, serum thyroxine and TRAb, thyroid ultrasound and orbital computed tomography. For the first round of RT-PCR on the TCR CDR3, the HTBI primer set was used together with the Qiagen OneStep RT-PCR kit. Blood samples also contained most of the expanded thyroid clonotypes (frequency above 0.001), which suggests that blood repertoires may reflect thyroid immune responses. In cross-validation, a model built on a 13 V-J signature told ophthalmopathy apart from stable hyperthyroidism with 85% to 90% sensitivity and roughly 81% specificity, and in testing the same model reached 80%/75%. In validation, progression to ophthalmopathy was predicted by the model with around 71% sensitivity and 72.22% specificity, a median of around 5.9 months before onset. To identify distinguishing TCR V-J signatures, a discovery cohort of some 100 patients was used, comprising 43 with Graves' ophthalmopathy and some 60 with stable Graves' hyperthyroidism. Prospective prediction of ophthalmopathy was tested in an independent validation cohort of fewer than 20 hyperthyroidism patients and 17 patients who later progressed to ophthalmopathy. For training and testing, the 100 patients in the discovery cohort were randomly divided in a 7:3 ratio. Thyroid tissue and blood T-cell repertoires from about six Graves' hyperthyroidism patients were also compared in the study. After blood sampling, hyperthyroidism patients were treated with methimazole at a starting dose of 30 mg daily, and ophthalmopathy patients were treated with high-dose intravenous methylprednisolone. Libraries were constructed in a second round of multiplex PCR, after which size selection and purification were carried out. The libraries were sequenced on an Illumina HiSeq2000 using paired-end 100 bp reads. Raw data were processed with SOAPnuke, discarding reads with adapters, uncalled bases, mean Phred below 15, or no exact constant-primer or identifier match. COPE v1.2.5 was used to merge high-quality paired reads, and clonotypes were defined as unique nucleotide sequences. MiTCR v1.1 was used to align clonotypes to the IMGT TRBV, TRBD and TRBJ reference segments. Analysis was restricted to V-J combinations with a frequency above 0.0001, which covered about 99% of repertoires. The TCS score was defined as F50 (clonal expansion) divided by E x V (chaos), with BLOSUM62-based TCRdist calculated between CDR3 peptides within each V-J. Welch's t-statistics and random forest reduced 500 to 650 V-J features to 13, which were used in a naive Bayes classifier (R e1071). No statistical method was used to set the sample size in advance, and investigators knew the group allocation. The paper describes TCR Vbeta CDR3 sequencing of around 130 peripheral blood samples, made up of some 40 ophthalmopathy patients, over 70 hyperthyroidism patients and 17 progressor patients.

Rearrangement joined TRBV7-2 to TRBJ1-2; a confident D gene designation cannot be given. Sequencing was performed on peripheral blood mononuclear cells (PBMCs), taken at new diagnosis, from a patient treated with antithyroid drugs. The TCR originated in a woman aged 18-29 years with Graves disease. Donor details come from another sample of the same person, matched by shared clones. This receptor carries the CDR3 CASSPFKALRGYTF. The sequence in DNA is TGTGCCAGCAGCCCTTTTAAGGCTCTGAGGGGCTACACCTTC.